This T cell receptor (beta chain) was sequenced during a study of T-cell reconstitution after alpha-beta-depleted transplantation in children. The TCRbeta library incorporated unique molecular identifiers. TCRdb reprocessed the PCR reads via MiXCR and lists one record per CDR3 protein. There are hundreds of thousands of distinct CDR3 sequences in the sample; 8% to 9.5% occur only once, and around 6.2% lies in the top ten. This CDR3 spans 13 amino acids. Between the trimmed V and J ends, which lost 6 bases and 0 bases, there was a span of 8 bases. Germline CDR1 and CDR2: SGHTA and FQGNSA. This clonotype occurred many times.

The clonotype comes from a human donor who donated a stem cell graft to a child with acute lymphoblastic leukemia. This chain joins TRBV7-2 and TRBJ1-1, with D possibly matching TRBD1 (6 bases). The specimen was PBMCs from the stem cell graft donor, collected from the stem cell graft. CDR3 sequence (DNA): TGTGCCAGCAGGGACAGAATGAACACTGAAGCTTTCTTT. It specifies CASRDRMNTEAFF.